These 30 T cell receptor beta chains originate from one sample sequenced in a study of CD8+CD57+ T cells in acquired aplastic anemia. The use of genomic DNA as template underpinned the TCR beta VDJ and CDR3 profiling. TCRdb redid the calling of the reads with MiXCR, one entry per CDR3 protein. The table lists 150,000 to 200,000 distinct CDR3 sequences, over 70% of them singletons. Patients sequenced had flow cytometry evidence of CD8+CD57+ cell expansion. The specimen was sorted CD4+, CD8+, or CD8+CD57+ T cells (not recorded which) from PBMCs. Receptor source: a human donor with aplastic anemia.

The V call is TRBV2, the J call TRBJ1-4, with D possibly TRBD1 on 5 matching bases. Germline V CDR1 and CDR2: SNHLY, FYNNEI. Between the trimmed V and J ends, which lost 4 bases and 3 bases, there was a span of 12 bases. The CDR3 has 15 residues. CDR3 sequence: CASSVQGSSNEKLFF. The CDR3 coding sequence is TGTGCCAGCAGTGTGCAGGGCTCGTCTAATGAAAAACTGTTTTTT.

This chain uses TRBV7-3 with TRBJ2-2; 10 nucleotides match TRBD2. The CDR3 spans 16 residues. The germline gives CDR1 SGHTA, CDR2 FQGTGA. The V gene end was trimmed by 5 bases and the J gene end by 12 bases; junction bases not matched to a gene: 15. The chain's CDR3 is CASSPQPSSGSSKLFF. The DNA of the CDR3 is TGTGCCAGCAGCCCGCAACCCTCTAGCGGGAGTTCGAAGCTGTTTTTT.

DNA for the CDR3: TGTGCCAGCAGCTTTCCGGGACAGTCGGGCTACGAGCAGTACTTC. Translating it yields CASSFPGQSGYEQYF. V is TRBV7-3 and J is TRBJ2-7, with TRBD1 identical over 7 bases. Unmatched junction bases numbered 8, after V lost 3 bases and J lost 3 bases. The CDR3 length is 15 residues. Germline CDR1 SGHTA, CDR2 FQGTGA.

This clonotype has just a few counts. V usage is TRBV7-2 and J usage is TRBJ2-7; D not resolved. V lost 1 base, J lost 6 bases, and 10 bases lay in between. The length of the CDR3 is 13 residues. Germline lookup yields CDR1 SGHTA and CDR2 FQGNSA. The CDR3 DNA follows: TGTGCCAGCAGCTTAGGGTTTTATTCCGAGCAGTACTTC. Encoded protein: CASSLGFYSEQYF.

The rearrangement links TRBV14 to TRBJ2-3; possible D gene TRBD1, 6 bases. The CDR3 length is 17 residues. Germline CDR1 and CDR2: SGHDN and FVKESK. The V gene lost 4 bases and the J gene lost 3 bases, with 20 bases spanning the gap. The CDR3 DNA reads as TGTGCCAGCAGCCGTAACTGGGGGCGATCCTTAACAGATACGCAGTATTTT. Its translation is CASSRNWGRSLTDTQYF.

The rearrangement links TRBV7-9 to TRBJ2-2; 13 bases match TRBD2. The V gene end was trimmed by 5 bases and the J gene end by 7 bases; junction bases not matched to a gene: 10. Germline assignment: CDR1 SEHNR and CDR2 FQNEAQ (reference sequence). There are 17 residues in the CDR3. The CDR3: CASSGTSGRAKGGELFF. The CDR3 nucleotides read TGTGCCAGCAGCGGAACTAGCGGGAGGGCTAAGGGCGGGGAGCTGTTTTTT.

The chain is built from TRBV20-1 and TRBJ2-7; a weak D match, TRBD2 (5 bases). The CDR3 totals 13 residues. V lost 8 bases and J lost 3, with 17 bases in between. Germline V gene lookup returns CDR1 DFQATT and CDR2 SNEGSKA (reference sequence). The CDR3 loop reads CSTITGVNYEQYF. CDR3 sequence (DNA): TGCAGTACTATAACCGGGGTCAACTACGAGCAGTACTTC.

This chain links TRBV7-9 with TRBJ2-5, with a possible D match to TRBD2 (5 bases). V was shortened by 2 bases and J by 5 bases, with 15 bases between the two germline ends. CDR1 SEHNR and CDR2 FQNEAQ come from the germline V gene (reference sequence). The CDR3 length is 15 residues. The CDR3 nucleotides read TGTGCCAGCAGCTTACTAGCCAATTCGATGGAGACCCAGTACTTC. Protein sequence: CASSLLANSMETQYF.

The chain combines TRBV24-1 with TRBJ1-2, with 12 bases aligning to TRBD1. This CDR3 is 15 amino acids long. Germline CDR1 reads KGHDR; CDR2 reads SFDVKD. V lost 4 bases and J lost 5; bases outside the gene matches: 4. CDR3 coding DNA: TGTGCCACCAGTGACCCGGGACAGGGGGCTTATGGCTACACCTTC. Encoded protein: CATSDPGQGAYGYTF.

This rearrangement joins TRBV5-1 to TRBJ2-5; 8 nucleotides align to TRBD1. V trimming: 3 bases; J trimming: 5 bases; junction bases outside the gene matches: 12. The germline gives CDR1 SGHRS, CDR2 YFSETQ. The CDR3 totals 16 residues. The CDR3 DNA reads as TGCGCCAGCAGCTCGGCAGGTCAGGGGGCGGGTGAGACCCAGTACTTC. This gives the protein CASSSAGQGAGETQYF.

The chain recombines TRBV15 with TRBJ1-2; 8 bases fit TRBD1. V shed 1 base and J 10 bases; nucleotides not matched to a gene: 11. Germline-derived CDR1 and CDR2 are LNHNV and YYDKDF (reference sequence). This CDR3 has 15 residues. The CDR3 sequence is CATSRGARQGQDYTF. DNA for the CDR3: TGTGCCACCAGCAGAGGGGCTAGACAGGGGCAAGACTACACCTTC. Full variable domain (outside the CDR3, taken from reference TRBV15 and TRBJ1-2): DAMVIQNPRYQVTQFGKPVTLSCSQTLNHNVMYWYQQKSSQAPKLLFHYYDKDFNNEADTPDNFQSRRPNTSFCFLDIRSPGLGDTAMYLCATSRGARQGQDYTFGSGTRLTVV.

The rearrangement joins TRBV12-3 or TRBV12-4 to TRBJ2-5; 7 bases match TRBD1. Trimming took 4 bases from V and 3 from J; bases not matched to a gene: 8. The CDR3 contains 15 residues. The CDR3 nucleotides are TGTGCCAGCAGTTGGCTCGCGACAGGGAAAGAGACCCAGTACTTC. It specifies CASSWLATGKETQYF.

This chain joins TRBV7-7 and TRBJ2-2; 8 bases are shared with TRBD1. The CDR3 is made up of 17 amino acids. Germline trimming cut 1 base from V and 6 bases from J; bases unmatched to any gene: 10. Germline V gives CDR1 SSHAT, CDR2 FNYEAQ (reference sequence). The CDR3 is CASSLEPSRGLAGELFF. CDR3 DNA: TGTGCCAGCAGCTTAGAGCCCTCCAGGGGGCTGGCCGGGGAGCTGTTTTTT.

Here the CDR3 DNA reads TGCAGTGCTTCCAGGGTGCGGAACACCGGGGAGCTGTTTTTT. Amino acid sequence: CSASRVRNTGELFF. The V gene is TRBV20-1, the J gene TRBJ2-2, with D possibly TRBD1 on 5 matching bases. The germline gives CDR1 DFQATT, CDR2 SNEGSKA (reference sequence). V was clipped by 5 bases and J by 1 base, with 11 bases between them. The CDR3 sequence is 14 residues long.

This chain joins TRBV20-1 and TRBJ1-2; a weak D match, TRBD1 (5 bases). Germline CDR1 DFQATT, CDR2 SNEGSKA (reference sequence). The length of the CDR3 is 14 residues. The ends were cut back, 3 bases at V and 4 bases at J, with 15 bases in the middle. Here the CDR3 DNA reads TGCAGTGCTAGCCCTGGCGGGGGAAGCTATGGCTACACCTTC. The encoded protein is CSASPGGGSYGYTF.

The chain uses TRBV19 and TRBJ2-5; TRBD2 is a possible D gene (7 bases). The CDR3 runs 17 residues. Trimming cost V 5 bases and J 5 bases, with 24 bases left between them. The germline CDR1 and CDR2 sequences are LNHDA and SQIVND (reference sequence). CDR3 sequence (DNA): TGTGCCAGTAGTTCACGTATACTAGGGGGGGTTAGGGAGACCCAGTACTTC. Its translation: CASSSRILGGVRETQYF.

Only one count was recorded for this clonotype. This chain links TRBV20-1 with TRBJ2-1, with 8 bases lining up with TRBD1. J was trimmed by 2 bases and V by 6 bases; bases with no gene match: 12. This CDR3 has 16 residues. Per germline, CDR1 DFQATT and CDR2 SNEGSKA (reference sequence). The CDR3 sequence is CSAPTLRTGTYNEQFF. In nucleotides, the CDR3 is TGCAGTGCCCCCACTCTTCGGACAGGGACCTACAATGAGCAGTTCTTC.

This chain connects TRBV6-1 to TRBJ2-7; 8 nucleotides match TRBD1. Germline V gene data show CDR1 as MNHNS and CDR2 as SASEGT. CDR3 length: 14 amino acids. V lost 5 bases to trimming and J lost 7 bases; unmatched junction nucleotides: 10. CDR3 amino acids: CASSPGGRDGEQYF. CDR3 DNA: TGTGCCAGCAGTCCAGGGGGCCGGGACGGAGAGCAGTACTTC.

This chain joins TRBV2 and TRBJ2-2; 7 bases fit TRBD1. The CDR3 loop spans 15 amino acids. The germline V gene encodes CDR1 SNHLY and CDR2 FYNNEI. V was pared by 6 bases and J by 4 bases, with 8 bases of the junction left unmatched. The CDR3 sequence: CASRGSTGVTGELFF. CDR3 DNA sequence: TGTGCCAGCAGGGGGAGTACAGGGGTCACCGGGGAGCTGTTTTTT.

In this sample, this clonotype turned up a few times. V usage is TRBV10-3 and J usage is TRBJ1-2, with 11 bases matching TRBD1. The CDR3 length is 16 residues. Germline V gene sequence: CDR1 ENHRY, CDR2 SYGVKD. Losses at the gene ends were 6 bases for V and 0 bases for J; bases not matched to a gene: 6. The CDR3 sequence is CAIRRTGGYSNYGYTF. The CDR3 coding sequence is TGTGCCATCAGGCGGACAGGGGGCTATTCTAACTATGGCTACACCTTC.

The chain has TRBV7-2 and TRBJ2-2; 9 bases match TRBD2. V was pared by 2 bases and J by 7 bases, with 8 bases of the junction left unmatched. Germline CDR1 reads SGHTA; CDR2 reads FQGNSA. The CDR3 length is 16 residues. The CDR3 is CASSLRPSGNGGELFF. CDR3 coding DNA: TGTGCCAGCAGCTTACGCCCTAGCGGGAACGGCGGGGAGCTGTTTTTT.

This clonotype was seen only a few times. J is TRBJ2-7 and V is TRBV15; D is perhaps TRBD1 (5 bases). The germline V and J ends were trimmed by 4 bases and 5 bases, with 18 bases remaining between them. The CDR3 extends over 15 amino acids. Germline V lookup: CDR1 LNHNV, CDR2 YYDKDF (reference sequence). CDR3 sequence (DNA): TGTGCCACCAGCACACCCCACAGGTCTTCTGACGAGCAGTACTTC. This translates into CATSTPHRSSDEQYF. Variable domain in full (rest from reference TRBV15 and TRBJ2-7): DAMVIQNPRYQVTQFGKPVTLSCSQTLNHNVMYWYQQKSSQAPKLLFHYYDKDFNNEADTPDNFQSRRPNTSFCFLDIRSPGLGDTAMYLCATSTPHRSSDEQYFGPGTRLTVT.

The CDR3 protein is CASSLPYFSYNEQFF. The CDR3 region has the DNA TGTGCCAGCAGCCTCCCTTACTTCTCCTACAATGAGCAGTTCTTC. The chain joins TRBV3-1 to TRBJ2-1, with unresolved D. V dropped 4 bases and J dropped 0 bases, with 10 bases sitting between them. From germline, CDR1 is LGHDT and CDR2 YNNKEL (reference sequence). This CDR3 region has 15 residues.

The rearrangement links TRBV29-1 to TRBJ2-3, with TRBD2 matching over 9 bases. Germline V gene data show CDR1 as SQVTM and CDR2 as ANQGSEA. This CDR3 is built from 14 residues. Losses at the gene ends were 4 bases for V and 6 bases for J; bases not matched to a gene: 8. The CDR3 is CSVGRLAGRDTQYF. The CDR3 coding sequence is TGCAGCGTTGGGAGGCTAGCGGGGCGGGATACGCAGTATTTT.

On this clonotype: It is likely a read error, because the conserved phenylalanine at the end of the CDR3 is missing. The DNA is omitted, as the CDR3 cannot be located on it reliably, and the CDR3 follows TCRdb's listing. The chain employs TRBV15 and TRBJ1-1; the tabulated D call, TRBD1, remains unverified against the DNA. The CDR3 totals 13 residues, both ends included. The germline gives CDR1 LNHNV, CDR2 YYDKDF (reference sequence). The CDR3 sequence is CATSPGANTEAFL.

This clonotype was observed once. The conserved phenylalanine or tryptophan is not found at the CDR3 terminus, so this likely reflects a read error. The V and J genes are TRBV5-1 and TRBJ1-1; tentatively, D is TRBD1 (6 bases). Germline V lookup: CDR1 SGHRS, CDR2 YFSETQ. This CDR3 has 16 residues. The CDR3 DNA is TGTGCCAGCAGACATAGGGGGGCAGGGACGAACACTGAAGCTTTCCTT. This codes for CASRHRGAGTNTEAFL.

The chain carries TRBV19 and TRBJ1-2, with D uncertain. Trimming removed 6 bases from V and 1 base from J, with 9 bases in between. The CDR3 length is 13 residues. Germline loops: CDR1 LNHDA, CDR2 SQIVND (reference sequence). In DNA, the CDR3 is TGTGCCAGTAGCCTCACAGTTAACTATGGCTACACCTTC. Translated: CASSLTVNYGYTF.

CDR3 nucleotide sequence: TGCAGTGGAGCCCAGGGAGGGGAGACCCAGTACTTC. Translated: CSGAQGGETQYF. This chain joins TRBV20-1 and TRBJ2-5; 7 nucleotides match TRBD2. Trimming removed 7 bases from V and 5 bases from J; junction bases left unmatched: 7. CDR1 and CDR2 from the germline V gene are DFQATT and SNEGSKA (reference sequence). CDR3 length: 12 residues.

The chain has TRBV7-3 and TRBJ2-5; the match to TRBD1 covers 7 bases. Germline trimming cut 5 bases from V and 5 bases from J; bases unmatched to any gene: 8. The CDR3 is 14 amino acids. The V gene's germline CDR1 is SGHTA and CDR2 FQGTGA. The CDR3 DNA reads TGTGCCAGCAGCCCACAGGGGACCGGCGAGACCCAGTACTTC. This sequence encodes CASSPQGTGETQYF.

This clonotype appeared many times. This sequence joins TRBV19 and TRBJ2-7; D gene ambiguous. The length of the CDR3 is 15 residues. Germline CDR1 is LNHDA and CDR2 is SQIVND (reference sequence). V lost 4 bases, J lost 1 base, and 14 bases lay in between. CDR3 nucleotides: TGTGCCAGTAGTAAGTTCCAGTCACCGTCCTACGAGCAGTACTTC. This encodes CASSKFQSPSYEQYF.